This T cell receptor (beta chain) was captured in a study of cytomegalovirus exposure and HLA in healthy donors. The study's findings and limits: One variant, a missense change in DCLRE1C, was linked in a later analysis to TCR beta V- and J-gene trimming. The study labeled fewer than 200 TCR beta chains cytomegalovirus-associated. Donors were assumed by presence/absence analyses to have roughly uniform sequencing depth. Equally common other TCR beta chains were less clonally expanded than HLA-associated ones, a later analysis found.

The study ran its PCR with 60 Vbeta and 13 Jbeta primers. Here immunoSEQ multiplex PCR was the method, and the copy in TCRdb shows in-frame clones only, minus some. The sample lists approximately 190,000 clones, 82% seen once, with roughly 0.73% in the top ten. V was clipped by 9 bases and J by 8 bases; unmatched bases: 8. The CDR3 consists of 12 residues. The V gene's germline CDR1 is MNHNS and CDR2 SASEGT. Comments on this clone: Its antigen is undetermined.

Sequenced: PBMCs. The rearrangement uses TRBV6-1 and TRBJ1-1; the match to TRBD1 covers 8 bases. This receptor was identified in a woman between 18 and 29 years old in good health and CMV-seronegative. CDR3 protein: CASKQGVLEAFF. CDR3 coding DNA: TGTGCCAGTAAACAGGGGGTACTCGAAGCTTTCTTT.